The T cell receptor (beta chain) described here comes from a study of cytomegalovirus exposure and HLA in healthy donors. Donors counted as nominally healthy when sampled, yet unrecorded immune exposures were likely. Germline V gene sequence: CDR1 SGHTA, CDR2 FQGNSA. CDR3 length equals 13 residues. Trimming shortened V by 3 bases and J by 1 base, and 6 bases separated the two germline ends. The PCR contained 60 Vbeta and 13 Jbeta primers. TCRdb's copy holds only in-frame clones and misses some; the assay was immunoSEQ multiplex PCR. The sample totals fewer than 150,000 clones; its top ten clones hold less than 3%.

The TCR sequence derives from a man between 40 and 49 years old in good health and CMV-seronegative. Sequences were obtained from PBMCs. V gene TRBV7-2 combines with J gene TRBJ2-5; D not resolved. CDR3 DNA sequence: TGTGCCAGCAGCTTTTCCTTCCAAGAGACCCAGTACTTC. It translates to CASSFSFQETQYF. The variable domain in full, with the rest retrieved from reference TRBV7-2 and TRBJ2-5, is GAGVSQSPSNKVTEKGKDVELRCDPISGHTALYWYRQSLGQGLEFLIYFQGNSAPDKSGLPSDRFSAERTGGSVSTLTIQRTQQEDSAVYLCASSFSFQETQYFGPGTRLLVL.